This TCR beta chain originates from a study of blood T cells in healthy people across ages. The second PCR ran about 6 to 12 cycles with a sample-barcoded 5' primer and J-beta primers. One entry per CDR3 protein, called by TCRdb with MiXCR from the 5' RACE reads. The table has 1.4 million or so distinct CDR3 sequences, roughly 43% seen once. Study-level points and caveats: CMV status of donors was unknown, possibly confounding expanded clonotype changes.

The sample holds a few counts of this clonotype. Its antigen is undetermined. What was sequenced was blood. The clonotype comes from a woman aged 18-35 years in good health.

The CDR3 DNA sequence: TGTGCCAGCAGCCAAGTTACAGGGACTAGCGGTTCCGAGCAGTACTTC. Translating gives CASSQVTGTSGSEQYF. J is TRBJ2-5 and V is TRBV4-2; TRBD2 matches at 11 bases. The J call may be incorrect, as the DNA end agrees better with TRBJ2-7. There are 16 residues in the CDR3. Per germline, CDR1 LGHNA and CDR2 YNFKEQ.